Listed below are T cell receptor beta chains from one sample, sequenced in a study of T cells in Graves' hyperthyroidism and ophthalmopathy. One entry per CDR3 protein results from TCRdb running MiXCR on the multiplex PCR reads. The profile shows 640,000 or so distinct CDR3 sequences, under 15% of them singletons. Material: blood. All receptors come from a woman aged 40 to 50 with Graves' ophthalmopathy. CDR3s include the opening cysteine and the closing phenylalanine or tryptophan. The order of the fields is J gene, clone size, V gene, D gene, CDR3 DNA, CDR3 protein. A D gene is named only where the DNA matches it firmly. Clone size, where shown, is once, few, many, or a class for clones that have expanded.

TRBJ2-4 | few | TRBV4-3 | TRBD1 | TGCGCCAGCAGCCAAGATTTAAACAGGGGTAACATTCAGTACTTC | CASSQDLNRGNIQYF
TRBJ2-7 | few | TRBV4-1 | - | TGCGCCAGCAGCCAAGGGGCAGTGTTCGCAGATACCTACGAGCAGTACTTC | CASSQGAVFADTYEQYF
TRBJ1-1 | few | TRBV27 | - | TGTGCCAGCAGTTCCAAACCGACGGTAGGTTTGTCCCGGTACCAATTAAAAGCTTTCTTT | CASSSKPTVGLSRYQLKAFF
TRBJ2-7 | many | TRBV28 | - | TGTGCCAGCAGTCTAAGGGGAACCTACGAGCAGTACTTC | CASSLRGTYEQYF
TRBJ2-7 | few | TRBV20-1 | TRBD2 | TGCAGTGCTAGAGATCGGACTAGCCCATACGAGCAGTACTTC | CSARDRTSPYEQYF
TRBJ2-7 | many | TRBV28 | - | TGTGCCAGCAGTTTTATCGAGGCGTACGAGCAGTACTTC | CASSFIEAYEQYF
TRBJ2-7 | many | TRBV6-5 | - | TGTGCCAGCAGTTACAGGTCGGCTTTCTGGGAGCAGTACTTC | CASSYRSAFWEQYF
TRBJ2-7 | many | TRBV19 | - | TGTGCCAGTAGTATGAGGCAGGGGCGGGTCGAGCAGTACTTC | CASSMRQGRVEQYF
TRBJ1-2 | many | TRBV4-2 | - | TGTGCCAGCAGCCAGGCTATTCACAGTAACTATGGCTACACCTTC | CASSQAIHSNYGYTF
TRBJ2-7 | many | TRBV27 | - | TGTGCCAGCAGTTTATTTTGGAGGATGCTCTCCTACGAGCAGTACTTC | CASSLFWRMLSYEQYF
TRBJ2-5 | many | TRBV6-5 | - | TGTGCCAGCAGTTACGGCACCGTTCAAGAGACCCAGTACTTC | CASSYGTVQETQYF
TRBJ2-7 | few | TRBV14 | - | TGTGCCAGCAGCCAAGCTTCAGCAAGCGAGCAGTACTTC | CASSQASASEQYF
TRBJ2-4 | many | TRBV7-8 | - | TGTGCCAGCAGCTTAGAGACGGGGACCAAAAACATTCAGTACTTC | CASSLETGTKNIQYF
TRBJ2-7 | - | TRBV4-1 | - | TGCGCCAGCAGCCAAGGGACCCGACGGGACGAGCAGTACTTC | CASSQGTRRDEQYF
TRBJ2-7 | - | TRBV9 | TRBD2 | TGTGCCAGCAGCGTAGAAGCGGGAGGGCCTCTCTACGAGCAGTACTTC | CASSVEAGGPLYEQYF
TRBJ1-3 | - | TRBV2 | - | TGTGCCAGCAGTGTCGATGGGGGGGCCTCTGGAAACACCATATATTTT | CASSVDGGASGNTIYF
TRBJ1-5 | many | TRBV7-3 | - | TGTGCCAGCAGCTTCCCTAACAGGATTAGCAATCAGCCCCAGCATTTT | CASSFPNRISNQPQHF